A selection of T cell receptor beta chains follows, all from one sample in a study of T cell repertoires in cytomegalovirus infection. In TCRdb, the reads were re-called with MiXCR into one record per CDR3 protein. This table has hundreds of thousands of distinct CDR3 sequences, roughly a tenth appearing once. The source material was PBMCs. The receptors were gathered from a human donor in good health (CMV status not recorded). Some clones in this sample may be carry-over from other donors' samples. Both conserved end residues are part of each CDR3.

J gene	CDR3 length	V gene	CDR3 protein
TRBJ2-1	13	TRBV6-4	CASGEEPYNEQFF
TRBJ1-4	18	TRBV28	CASSFWGSGFGNNEKLFF
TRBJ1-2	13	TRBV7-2	CASSFPGGYGYTF
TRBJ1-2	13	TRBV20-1	CSARWGQIYGYTF
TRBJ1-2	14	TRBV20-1	CSARSADGIIGYTF
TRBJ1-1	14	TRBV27	CASSLLAGGTEAFF
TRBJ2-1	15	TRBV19	CASSIVGDSYNEQFF
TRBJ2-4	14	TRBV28	CASSSGQGSDIQYF
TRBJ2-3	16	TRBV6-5	CASSYRGRPGTDTQYF
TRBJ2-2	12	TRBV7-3	CASAWRAGELFF
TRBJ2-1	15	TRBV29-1	CSVGELRESYNEQFF
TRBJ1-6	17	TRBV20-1	CSARGVGGSSYNSPLHF
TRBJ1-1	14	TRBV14	CASSQDPGSTEAFF
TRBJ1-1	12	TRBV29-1	CSVEFLNTEAFF
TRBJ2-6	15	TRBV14	CASSQAGVGANVLTF
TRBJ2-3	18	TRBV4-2	CASSQPFKTGTSADTQYF
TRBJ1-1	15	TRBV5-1	CASSFSEPLRTEAFF
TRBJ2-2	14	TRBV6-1	CASGAVRFPGELFF
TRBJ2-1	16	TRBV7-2	CASSFITGSGTNEQFF
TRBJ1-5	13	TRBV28	CASATGFNQPQHF
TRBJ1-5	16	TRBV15	CATSRDFGSGNQPQHF
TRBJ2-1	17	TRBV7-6	CASSLGTGALTNNEQFF
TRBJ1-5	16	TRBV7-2	CASSPDRAKPYQPQHF
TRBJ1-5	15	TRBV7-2	CASSLGTDSNQPQHF
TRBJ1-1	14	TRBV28	CASRQPLGETEAFF
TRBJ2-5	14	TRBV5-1	CASRRAGAQETQYF
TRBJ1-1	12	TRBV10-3	CAITRLGTEAFF
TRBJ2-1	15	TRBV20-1	CSAPKASGGYNEQFF
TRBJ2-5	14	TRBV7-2	CASSPLGAQETQYF
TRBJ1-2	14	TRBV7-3	CASSYYGAASGYTF
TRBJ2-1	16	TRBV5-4	CASSSITGGPYNEQFF
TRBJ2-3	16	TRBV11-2	CASSLAASGRGDTQYF
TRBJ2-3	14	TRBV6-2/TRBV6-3	CASSRTGTTDTQYF
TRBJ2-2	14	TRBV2	CASIRRHLTGELFF
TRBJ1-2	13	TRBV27	CASSLSPGKGYTF
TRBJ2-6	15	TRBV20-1	CSAGPGGSGANVLTF
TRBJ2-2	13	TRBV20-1	CSARDSTAGELFF
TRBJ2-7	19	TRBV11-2	CASSLASLYEGHVSYEQYF
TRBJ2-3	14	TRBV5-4	CASSGGLSTDTQYF
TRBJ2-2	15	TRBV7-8	CASSADEVGTGELFF
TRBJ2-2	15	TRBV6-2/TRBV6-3	CASSYSGRATGELFF
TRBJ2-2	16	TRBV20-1	CSARLYGGANTGELFF
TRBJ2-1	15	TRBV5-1	CASSRSGGRDNEQFF
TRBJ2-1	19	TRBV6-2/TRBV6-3	CASSYPLPGLAGVYNEQFF
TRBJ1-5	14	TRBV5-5	CASSLPGGKEPQHF
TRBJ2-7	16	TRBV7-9	CASSLGVGHQVNEQYF
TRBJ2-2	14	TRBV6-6	CASNAGGGTGELFF
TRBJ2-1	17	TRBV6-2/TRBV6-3	CASSKGHIPRGYNEQFF
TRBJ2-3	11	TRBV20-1	CSASQAYTQYF
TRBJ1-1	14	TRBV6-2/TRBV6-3	CASSYPNANTEAFF
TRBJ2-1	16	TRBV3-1	CASSPHRGRPNNEQFF
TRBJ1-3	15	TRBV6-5	CASSYSEGSGNTIYF
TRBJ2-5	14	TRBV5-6	CASSLVRGQETQYF